This T cell receptor (beta chain) originates from a study of T cell responses to AZD1222 COVID-19 vaccine. The protocol was immunoSEQ multiplex PCR, while the TCRdb copy is restricted to in-frame clones and leaves out a portion. The table includes about 110,000 clones, roughly 89% detected once. Points from the study as a whole: The number of AZD1222 recipients seropositive at baseline was only five to seven. Vaccine-associated CD4 TCRs ranged over spike, dominating at 160-218 and 743-854. Unmutated regions of variants are reportedly targeted by nearly half of spike-specific TCRs. Donors were chiefly white British, with a greater number of females, and clonal diversity was perhaps underestimated.

The V gene lost 1 base and the J gene lost 0 bases, with 12 bases spanning the gap. The CDR3 is 16 amino acids. CDR1 and CDR2 from the germline V gene are SGHTA and FQGNSA. This clone was seen once. The antigen is undetermined. The TCR originated in an adult in good health. The rearrangement links TRBV7-2 to TRBJ1-1, with TRBD1 as a possible D gene (5 bases). This sample comprised peripheral blood, obtained on day 0 of MenACWY control vaccination. Here the CDR3 DNA reads TGTGCCAGCAGCTTAGAGGGCGGCAGGGTGAACACTGAAGCTTTCTTT. Protein sequence: CASSLEGGRVNTEAFF.